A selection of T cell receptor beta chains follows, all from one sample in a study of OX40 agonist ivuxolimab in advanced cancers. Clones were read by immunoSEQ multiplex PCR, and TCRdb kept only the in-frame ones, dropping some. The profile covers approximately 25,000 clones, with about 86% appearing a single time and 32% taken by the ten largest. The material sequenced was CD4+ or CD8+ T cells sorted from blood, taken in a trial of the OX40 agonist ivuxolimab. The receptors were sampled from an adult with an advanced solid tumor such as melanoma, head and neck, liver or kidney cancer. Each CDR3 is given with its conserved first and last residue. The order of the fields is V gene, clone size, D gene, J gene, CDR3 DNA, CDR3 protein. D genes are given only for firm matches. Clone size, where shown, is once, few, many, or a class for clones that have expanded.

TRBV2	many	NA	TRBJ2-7	TGTGCCAGCAGCCGAGTTTACTACGAGCAGTACTTC	CASSRVYYEQYF
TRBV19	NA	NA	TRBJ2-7	TGTGCCAGTAGTATAACGCAGGGAAGCTCCTACGAGCAGTACTTC	CASSITQGSSYEQYF
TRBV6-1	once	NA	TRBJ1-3	TGTGCCAGCAGGTCGATGGGAGGAAACACCATATATTTT	CASRSMGGNTIYF
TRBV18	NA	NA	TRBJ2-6	TGTGCCAGCTCACCACTGGGGGTTCGTGGGACTGGGGCCAACGTCCTGACTTTC	CASSPLGVRGTGANVLTF
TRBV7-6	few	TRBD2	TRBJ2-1	TGTGCCAGCAGCTTGACTAGCGGGGAGTCATACTACAATGAGCAGTTCTTC	CASSLTSGESYYNEQFF
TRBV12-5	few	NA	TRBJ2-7	TGTGCTAGTGGCCTGGACTCCGCTATAACCTACGAGCAGTACTTC	CASGLDSAITYEQYF
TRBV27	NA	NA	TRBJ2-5	TGTGCCAGCAGTAAGAGTGGCGGCTTGTCGAAGACCCAGTACTTC	CASSKSGGLSKTQYF
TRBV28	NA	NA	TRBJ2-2	TGTGCCACCAATACCATCGAGGACAGCCGAAGCCGAAGAAAGAACACCGGGGAGCTGTTTTTT	CATNTIEDSRSRRKNTGELFF
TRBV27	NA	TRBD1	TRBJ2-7	TGTGCCAGCAGTTCCCCCGGGACAGCATACCGCTACGAGCAGTACTTC	CASSSPGTAYRYEQYF
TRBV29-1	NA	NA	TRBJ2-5	TGCAGCGTTGATGGGGCAGCGATCCAAGAGACCCAGTACTTC	CSVDGAAIQETQYF